Each of the 14 T cell receptor beta chains below was sequenced from the same sample in a study of blood T cells in healthy people across ages. A sample-barcoded 5' primer and a J-beta primer mix were used in a second PCR of roughly 6 to 11 cycles. TCRdb re-called the 5' RACE reads with MiXCR, one entry per CDR3 protein. The data show 1,300,000 or so distinct CDR3 sequences, 55% to 75% seen once. Sequenced material: blood. These receptors all come from a man in his late teens or twenties in good health.

The chain recombines TRBV20-1 with TRBJ1-1; D remains unclear. V dropped 4 bases and J dropped 1 base, with 7 bases sitting between them. The germline V gene encodes CDR1 DFQATT and CDR2 SNEGSKA (reference sequence). The CDR3 runs 12 residues. The CDR3 here is CSAIRQNTEAFF. The CDR3, as DNA: TGCAGTGCTATTAGACAGAACACTGAAGCTTTCTTT.

Only a few counts were recorded for this clonotype. DNA of the CDR3: TGTGCCAGCAGCTCGGGGGGACACCAGTTCTTC. This codes for CASSSGGHQFF. The chain uses TRBV11-1 and TRBJ2-1; possibly TRBD2 for D (7 bases). V shed 4 bases and J shed 13 bases, with 11 bases lying between them. Germline CDR1 is SGHAT and CDR2 is FQDESV (reference sequence). This CDR3 is built from 11 residues. Full variable domain (missing parts from reference TRBV11-1 and TRBJ2-1): EAEVAQSPRYKITEKSQAVAFWCDPISGHATLYWYRQILGQGPELLVQFQDESVVDDSQLPKDRFSAERLKGVDSTLKIQPAELGDSAMYLCASSSGGHQFFGPGTRLTVL.

The chain has TRBV9 and TRBJ1-1; the D gene is possibly TRBD1 (5 bases). The CDR3 runs 16 residues. Trimming took 0 bases from V and 11 from J, leaving 23 bases between them. Germline CDR1 reads SGDLS; CDR2 reads YYNGEE. The DNA for the CDR3 is TGTGCCAGCAGCGTAGCAGAGGGGAGACCATACCACCGGGCTTTCTTT. Translated, it gives CASSVAEGRPYHRAFF.

The V and J genes are TRBV7-8 and TRBJ2-1, with 7 bases identical to TRBD1. The CDR3 is made up of 15 amino acids. Germline lookup yields CDR1 SGHVS and CDR2 FQNEAQ. Germline trimming cut 6 bases from V and 4 bases from J; bases unmatched to any gene: 9. As DNA, the CDR3 is TGTGCCAGCAGATTTACAGGGGTGGGATACAATGAGCAGTTCTTC. Translated: CASRFTGVGYNEQFF. The full variable domain, with the rest looked up from reference TRBV7-8 and TRBJ2-1, is GAGVSQSPRYKVAKRGQDVALRCDPISGHVSLFWYQQALGQGPEFLTYFQNEAQLDKSGLPSDRFFAERPEGSVSTLKIQRTQQEDSAVYLCASRFTGVGYNEQFFGPGTRLTVL.

The genes are TRBV20-1 and TRBJ1-6, with TRBD1 matching over 7 bases. V was pared by 4 bases and J by 10 bases, with 7 bases of the junction left unmatched. CDR3 length: 13 amino acids. The V gene's germline CDR1 is DFQATT and CDR2 SNEGSKA (reference sequence). CDR3 amino acids: CSAITGVGSPLHF. DNA for the CDR3: TGCAGTGCTATAACAGGGGTGGGCTCACCCCTCCACTTT.

The rearrangement uses TRBV15 and TRBJ2-6; D call uncertain. V lost 5 bases to trimming and J lost 3 bases, with 8 bases between them. Germline lookup yields CDR1 LNHNV and CDR2 YYDKDF (reference sequence). CDR3 length: 14 residues. The CDR3 coding sequence is TGTGCCACCAGCGATAAACATGGGGCCAACGTCCTGACTTTC. Amino acid sequence: CATSDKHGANVLTF.

The chain joins TRBV24-1 to TRBJ2-5, with a weak D call TRBD2 (6 bases). This CDR3 spans 13 amino acids. V was pared by 11 bases and J by 4 bases, with 16 bases between. Germline CDR1 and CDR2: KGHDR and SFDVKD. As DNA, the CDR3 is TGTGCCAATTGTGGAGGGGATCGAGAGACCCAGTACTTC. The encoded protein is CANCGGDRETQYF.

V and J are TRBV7-2 and TRBJ2-7, with D possibly being TRBD2 (7 bases). Looked up from germline, CDR1 is SGHTA and CDR2 is FQGNSA. The CDR3 spans 16 residues. V lost 5 bases to trimming and J lost 1 base, with 18 bases between them. Written as DNA, the CDR3 is TGTGCCAGCAGCAATAGGGGGGGATCCGCGTCCTACGAGCAGTACTTC. Protein sequence: CASSNRGGSASYEQYF.

V is TRBV4-1 and J is TRBJ1-1; possibly TRBD1 for D (5 bases). Between the trimmed V and J ends, which lost 1 base and 3 bases, there was a span of 18 bases. Per germline, CDR1 MGHRA and CDR2 YSYEKL. This CDR3 comprises 17 residues. CDR3: CASSQVPQGPADTEAFF. Here the CDR3 DNA reads TGCGCCAGCAGCCAAGTCCCGCAGGGTCCAGCGGACACTGAAGCTTTCTTT.

The V and J genes are TRBV12-3 or TRBV12-4 and TRBJ2-3, with unresolved D. The CDR3 is 16 amino acids. The V gene lost 6 bases and the J gene lost 3 bases, with 19 bases spanning the gap. CDR3 nucleotides: TGTGCCAGCAGCCAGAGAGTTACCACTTCGACAGATACGCAGTATTTT. The encoded protein is CASSQRVTTSTDTQYF.

The V gene is TRBV28, the J gene TRBJ2-5; 7 bases map to TRBD1. The length of the CDR3 is 16 residues. Germline CDR1 and CDR2: MDHEN and SYDVKM. The junction had 11 bases not matched to a gene; V was cut back by 5 bases and J by 2 bases. The CDR3 sequence is CASSESGTELQETQYF. The CDR3 DNA is TGTGCCAGCAGTGAGTCCGGGACAGAGTTACAAGAGACCCAGTACTTC.

This chain joins TRBV20-1 and TRBJ2-7; D is undetermined. The closer fit of TRBJ2-1 to the DNA end suggests the J call may be wrong. The CDR3 length is 13 residues. From germline, CDR1 is DFQATT and CDR2 SNEGSKA (reference sequence). This chain's CDR3 is CSALIRVYNEQFF. The CDR3 DNA reads as TGCAGTGCCCTGATTCGGGTGTACAATGAGCAGTTCTTC.

The chain carries TRBV6-2 or TRBV6-3 and TRBJ2-4; 7 nucleotides match TRBD2. The DNA end is a closer match to TRBJ2-5, so the J assignment may be wrong. The CDR3 is 15 amino acids. Germline V gene data show CDR1 as MNHEY and CDR2 as SVGEGT. The DNA of the CDR3 is TGTGCCAGCAATAGTCGTGGGGACTACGGAGAGACCCAGTACTTC. This sequence encodes CASNSRGDYGETQYF.

This chain joins TRBV6-5 and TRBJ2-7, with TRBD2 identical over 8 bases. The junction had 13 bases not matched to a gene; V was cut back by 6 bases and J by 9 bases. The CDR3 covers 14 residues. CDR1 is MNHEY, CDR2 SVGAGI, per germline. The CDR3 DNA is TGTGCCAGCAGGAGGACTAGCAGCTCCGAAGGGCAGTACTTC. Its translation is CASRRTSSSEGQYF.